This TCR beta chain stems from a study of CXCR3-negative and CXCR3-positive naive CD8 T cells (dated by TCRdb to the late 2010s). Broadly, across the study: Around 140 million TRB reads were obtained in total, roughly 1.5 +/- 0.3 million reads per library. Diversity and physicochemical repertoire analyses covered some ten donors pooled from two independent experiments. For the TRBV-TRBJ cluster analysis, the naive subsets came from about five donors, while the memory cells came from 3 donors. Beyond this particular receptor, the publication reports: Naive CXCR3-negative and CXCR3-positive cells from the same donor showed similar TRBV-TRBJ usage, whereas memory cells showed distinct patterns. Freshly isolated PBMCs were used for most assays because CXCR3 expression went down partially after cryopreservation. Both naive subsets had comparably high repertoire diversity, while memory CD8+ T cells had much lower repertoire diversity. Because surface CD5, which is linked to self-reactivity in mice, was comparable between the naive subsets, TCR interaction strength was also inferred from the physicochemical properties of TRB CDR3s. TRB CDR3s from CXCR3-positive naive cells showed higher hydrophobicity (lower Kidera factor 4), lower energy, and higher strength and volume indices than CXCR3-negative naive cells.

Concerning this clonotype: Its antigen remains undetermined.

The instrument was a NextSeq 550. The Human TCR Profiling Kit (MiLaboratory) was used to make UMI-labeled 5' RACE TRB cDNA libraries. The full amount of extracted RNA was used for cDNA synthesis, and the full amount of resulting cDNA was used for PCR amplification. Libraries were prepared in parallel using an identical number of PCR cycles. Per the source publication's procedure: About 48,000 +/- 9,800 unique UMI-labeled TRB cDNA molecules per library were extracted with MIGEC and MiXCR, with at least two reads per UMI required. An average of roughly 40,000 +/- 10,000 functional in-frame TRB CDR3 nucleotide clonotypes without stop codons was found per library. After downsampling to 5000 UMI-labeled TRB molecules per sample, diversity metrics such as normalized Shannon-Wiener and Chao1 were calculated in VDJtools. Clonotype-size-weighted physicochemical properties of the central five CDR3 residues (interaction energy, strength, volume and Kidera factor 4) were computed in VDJtools. TCRdb reprocessed the reads and provides one entry for every CDR3 protein sequence; no DNA is given. TCRdb's processing, not the authors' own work, is the source of the V and J calls. This sample's table carries around 130,000 distinct CDR3 sequences. The ten most abundant clones make up 0.59% of the sample.

The CDR3, from cysteine to phenylalanine, totals 12 residues. The entry carries no DNA sequence. Taken from the germline V gene (reference sequence), the CDR1 and CDR2 loops are LNHDA and SQIVND. Each CD8+ T cell subset was flow-sorted in triplicate, and around 300,000 cells per subset were placed directly into RLT lysis buffer. Naive CD8+ T cells were defined stringently as CD45RO-CCR7+CD27+CD95- to exclude memory contaminants. Peripheral blood mononuclear cells were isolated from buffy coats by standard density gradient centrifugation. A FACSAria III was used to flow-sort naive CD8+ T cells into CXCR3-negative and CXCR3-positive populations. An RNeasy Mini Kit was used to extract total RNA from the sorted cells.

This sequence was found in a human donor in good health. Some clones in this sample may be carry-over from other donors' samples. Sequencing was performed on naive CXCR3+ CD8+ T cells from blood. The cell subset or site label here, explained by the study, means: CD45RO-CCR7+CD27+CD95- naive CD8+ T cells expressing CXCR3 (TNR3+). The rearranged segments are TRBV19 and TRBJ1-5; the TCRdb call, TRBD1, lacks DNA for checking. This receptor carries the CDR3 CASGGYNQPQHF.